Included here is one T cell receptor beta chain sequence, with context. There are 18 residues in the CDR3. V was pared by 0 bases and J by 0 bases, with 8 bases of the junction left unmatched. In germline, CDR1 is MNHEY, CDR2 SMNVEV (reference sequence). This specimen belongs to a study of blood T cells in healthy people across ages. Primers used in a second PCR of about 7 to 12 cycles were a sample-barcoded 5' primer and a J-beta primer mix. Every molecule of cDNA carried a tag from a template-switch adaptor with 12 random nucleotides. TCRdb analysed the 5' RACE reads with MiXCR anew, one entry per CDR3 protein. The sample contains about 1.8 million distinct CDR3 sequences, roughly 52% of which appear only once. Caucasian, healthy and from Russia, the donors were aged between roughly 6 and 100. Donors each provided 8 to 10 milliliters of peripheral blood.

This chain links TRBV27 with TRBJ2-3; 8 bases match TRBD2. This TCR derives from a woman aged 40 to 50 in good health. The sample taken for sequencing was blood. The CDR3 spells CASSLSSEAGVSTDTQYF. CDR3 sequence (DNA): TGTGCCAGCAGTTTATCCAGTGAAGCGGGGGTGAGCACAGATACGCAGTATTTT.